These 11 T cell receptor beta chains came from one sample sequenced in a study of T cell responses to AZD1222 COVID-19 vaccine. Using immunoSEQ multiplex PCR, the repertoire was profiled, and TCRdb retains in-frame clones only, with some absent. The top ten clones hold 4% to 4.5% of a sample with some 170,000 clones, about nine tenths of them seen once. Sequenced here: peripheral blood, sampled 28 days after the second dose of the MenACWY control vaccine. The receptors were sampled from an adult who received the MenACWY meningococcal vaccine as a control.

This clone showed up just a few times. The rearrangement joins TRBV5-1 to TRBJ2-2; D call uncertain. The CDR3 runs 16 residues. With 4 bases removed from V and 1 base from J, the gap between germline ends came to 14 bases. Germline V gives CDR1 SGHRS, CDR2 YFSETQ. The CDR3 loop is CASSLLSDRNTGELFF. DNA for the CDR3: TGCGCCAGCAGCCTCCTATCAGATAGGAACACCGGGGAGCTGTTTTTT.

This chain joins TRBV5-8 and TRBJ2-2, with D unresolved. The CDR3 is 16 amino acids. From germline, CDR1 is SGHTS and CDR2 YDEGEE. V was clipped by 0 bases and J by 0 bases, with 9 bases between them. CDR3 amino acids: CASSLVVGTNTGELFF. DNA of the CDR3: TGTGCCAGCAGCTTGGTCGTCGGAACGAACACCGGGGAGCTGTTTTTT.

This chain uses TRBV6-5 with TRBJ1-2; 8 bases align to TRBD1. The J segment lost 4 bases and the V segment lost 6 bases, leaving 4 bases of the junction unmatched. This CDR3 has 13 residues. Germline V gene lookup returns CDR1 MNHEY and CDR2 SVGAGI. This CDR3 is CASRPTGGYGYTF. CDR3 in DNA: TGTGCCAGCAGACCTACAGGGGGCTATGGCTACACCTTC.

The V gene is TRBV7-9, the J gene TRBJ2-2, with TRBD2 as a possible D gene (6 bases). The CDR3 is 14 amino acids. V gave up 8 bases and J gave up 0 bases, with 10 bases separating them. Germline assignment: CDR1 SEHNR and CDR2 FQNEAQ (reference sequence). The CDR3 region is CASGGLSNTGELFF. The CDR3, as DNA: TGTGCCAGCGGGGGACTGTCGAACACCGGGGAGCTGTTTTTT.

The chain employs TRBV30 and TRBJ2-1; D unclear. With 4 bases removed from V and 6 bases from J, the gap between germline ends came to 7 bases. Germline V gene sequence: CDR1 GTSNPN, CDR2 SVGIG (reference sequence). The CDR3 extends over 11 amino acids. The CDR3 bases are TGTGCCTGGACAAAGAGCAATGAGCAGTTCTTC. Translation gives CAWTKSNEQFF.

This clone was observed a few times. CDR3 residues: CSAGQGDEQYF. CDR3 in DNA: TGCAGCGCCGGACAGGGGGACGAGCAGTACTTC. The chain has TRBV29-1 and TRBJ2-7; 10 nucleotides match TRBD1. V was clipped by 7 bases and J by 5 bases; unmatched bases: 2. This CDR3 region has 11 residues. Germline loops: CDR1 SQVTM, CDR2 ANQGSEA.

The chain carries TRBV28 and TRBJ1-6; D not certain. The V gene's germline CDR1 is MDHEN and CDR2 SYDVKM. This CDR3 spans 15 amino acids. V dropped 0 bases and J dropped 9 bases, with 12 bases sitting between them. CDR3 sequence (DNA): TGTGCCAGCAGTTTATGGACATCAAGCGGTTCACCCCTCCACTTT. It yields the protein CASSLWTSSGSPLHF.

This rearrangement joins TRBV7-3 to TRBJ2-1; 7 nucleotides agree with TRBD2. V lost 1 base to trimming and J lost 10 bases; unmatched junction nucleotides: 13. Germline assignment: CDR1 SGHTA and CDR2 FQGTGA. This CDR3 is built from 16 residues. The CDR3 region is CASSLRGGSSAEEQFF. CDR3 nucleotides: TGTGCCAGCAGCTTAAGAGGCGGGAGTTCGGCAGAGGAGCAGTTCTTC. Full variable domain (remainder filled in from reference TRBV7-3 and TRBJ2-1): GAGVSQTPSNKVTEKGKYVELRCDPISGHTALYWYRQSLGQGPEFLIYFQGTGAADDSGLPNDRFFAVRPEGSVSTLKIQRTERGDSAVYLCASSLRGGSSAEEQFFGPGTRLTVL.

The J gene is TRBJ2-6, the V gene TRBV24-1, with 7 bases that match TRBD1. The germline V gene has CDR1 KGHDR and CDR2 SFDVKD. Trimming took 9 bases from V and 0 from J; bases not matched to a gene: 4. There are 15 residues in the CDR3. CDR3 sequence (DNA): TGTGCCACCGGGACAGCTATCTCTGGGGCCAACGTCCTGACTTTC. Translating it yields CATGTAISGANVLTF.

The genes are TRBV10-1 and TRBJ2-7; 9 positions agree with TRBD1. Germline CDR1 is WNHNN and CDR2 is SYGVQD (reference sequence). V lost 6 bases, J lost 2 bases, and 8 bases stayed unmatched. This CDR3 comprises 15 residues. This chain's CDR3 is CASSGTGTGTYEQYF. In DNA, the CDR3 is TGCGCCAGCAGCGGAACCGGGACAGGGACCTACGAGCAGTACTTC.

The CDR3 sequence is CAWSWVGGAFF. CDR3 nucleotide sequence: TGTGCCTGGAGTTGGGTTGGGGGAGCTTTCTTT. The rearrangement joins TRBV30 to TRBJ1-1; perhaps TRBD1 as D (5 bases). Trimming pared 2 bases from V and 10 bases from J, leaving 11 bases between. CDR3 length: 11 amino acids. Germline assignment: CDR1 GTSNPN and CDR2 SVGIG (reference sequence).